This T cell receptor beta chain comes out of a study of brain T cells in children with intractable seizures. Findings and caveats of the study: Clones missing pre-surgery may reflect undersampling of that blood sample.

V lost 5 bases and J 1 base, leaving 14 bases between the germline ends. Germline V gives CDR1 SGHVS, CDR2 FNYEAQ. The CDR3 runs to 15 residues. Worth noting for this clone: What it recognizes is unknown.

The method was immunoSEQ multiplex PCR; TCRdb's version includes in-frame clones alone and lacks a portion of them. The table shows 88,000 or so clones, with around nine tenths occurring only once. Pre-surgery treatment included at least one anti-epileptic drug. This sequence joins TRBV7-6 and TRBJ1-1, with a tentative D call TRBD1 (6 bases). This sample comprised peripheral blood, obtained at surgery. This clonotype was sampled from a girl between 2 and 10 years old with Rasmussen encephalitis and intractable seizures. As DNA, the CDR3 is TGTGCCAGCAGCCTCACGGACAGCCCGAACACTGAAGCTTTCTTT. Protein sequence: CASSLTDSPNTEAFF.